The 15 T cell receptor beta chains below were found in one sample sequenced in a study of cytomegalovirus exposure and HLA in healthy donors. This PCR relied on a set of 60 Vbeta primers and 13 Jbeta primers. Clones were read by immunoSEQ multiplex PCR, and TCRdb kept only the in-frame ones, dropping some. The table shows more than 150,000 clones, with 87% occurring only once. Sequences were obtained from PBMCs. The receptors were sampled from a girl in the first two years of life in good health and CMV-seronegative.

The chain has TRBV4-2 and TRBJ1-2; 11 bases match TRBD1. This CDR3 spans 15 amino acids. Unmatched junction bases numbered 6, after V lost 1 base and J lost 8 bases. Per the germline V gene, CDR1 is LGHNA and CDR2 is YNFKEQ. CDR3 in amino acids: CASSQVGQGAGGYTF. CDR3 in DNA: TGTGCCAGCAGCCAAGTTGGACAGGGGGCGGGGGGCTACACCTTC.

The V call is TRBV18, the J call TRBJ2-1; weak D call: TRBD1 (6 bases). Germline CDR1 reads KGHSH; CDR2 reads LQKENI. The CDR3 totals 15 residues. The V end was cut by 3 bases, the J end by 5 bases, with 14 bases between. The DNA of the CDR3 is TGTGCCAGCTCACCGCCCCAGGGGAAGCACAATGAGCAGTTCTTC. It specifies CASSPPQGKHNEQFF.

The CDR3 spells CATCTLRGRSYNEQFF. CDR3 nucleotide sequence: TGTGCCACCTGTACCTTAAGGGGAAGGTCCTACAATGAGCAGTTCTTC. V usage is TRBV10-3 and J usage is TRBJ2-1, with a weak D call TRBD1 (5 bases). The V end was cut by 10 bases, the J end by 1 base, with 20 bases between. There are 16 residues in the CDR3. From germline, CDR1 is ENHRY and CDR2 SYGVKD.

V gene TRBV5-4 combines with J gene TRBJ2-7, with a possible D match to TRBD1 (6 bases). Germline V lookup: CDR1 SGHNT, CDR2 YYREEE (reference sequence). The CDR3 has 13 residues. Between the trimmed V and J ends, which lost 3 bases and 3 bases, there was a span of 10 bases. The CDR3 region has the DNA TGTGCCAGCAGCTCACCACAGGGCTACGAGCAGTACTTC. This sequence encodes CASSSPQGYEQYF.

This clone has a single count. The J gene is TRBJ2-6, the V gene TRBV18; maybe TRBD2 (5 bases). CDR1 is KGHSH, CDR2 LQKENI, per germline. This CDR3 has 16 residues. Between the trimmed V and J ends, which lost 3 bases and 0 bases, there was a span of 9 bases. DNA of the CDR3: TGTGCCAGCTCACCCGGGGTACCCTCTGGGGCCAACGTCCTGACTTTC. Residues: CASSPGVPSGANVLTF.

This clone was observed a single time. Relative to the germline gene, one junction end is altered; a read error may explain this. The rearrangement links TRBV7-9 to TRBJ2-7; D is possibly TRBD2 (6 bases). Germline CDR1 is SEHNR and CDR2 is FQNEAQ (reference sequence). This CDR3 contains 14 residues. CDR3 in amino acids: CSSSPGSHPYEQYF. The CDR3 DNA reads as TGTTCCAGCAGTCCCGGGAGCCACCCCTACGAGCAGTACTTC. Looking up the rest from reference TRBV7-9 and TRBJ2-7 gives the full variable domain: DTGVSQNPRHKITKRGQNVTFRCDPISEHNRLYWYRQTLGQGPEFLTYFQNEAQLEKSRLLSDRFSAERPKGSFSTLEIQRTEQGDSAMYLCSSSPGSHPYEQYFGPGTRLTVT.

The chain carries TRBV4-2 and TRBJ2-5, with 9 bases aligning to TRBD2. The V and J ends lost 0 bases and 5 bases, in that order; junction bases with no gene match: 10. The CDR3 consists of 17 residues. Germline loops: CDR1 LGHNA, CDR2 YNFKEQ. CDR3 sequence (DNA): TGTGCCAGCAGCCAAGAGGCGGGAGGGCCCTCGTGGGAGACCCAGTACTTC. Encoded protein: CASSQEAGGPSWETQYF.

V and J are TRBV6-4 and TRBJ2-1; 11 bases are a match to TRBD2. There are 16 residues in the CDR3. Trimming removed 6 bases from V and 4 bases from J; junction bases left unmatched: 8. Germline V CDR1 and CDR2: MRHNA, SNTAGT. CDR3 DNA sequence: TGTGCCAGCAGCGCTGATCGACTAGCGGGATACAATGAGCAGTTCTTC. This gives the protein CASSADRLAGYNEQFF.

V and J are TRBV15 and TRBJ2-7, with 8 bases lining up with TRBD2. The CDR3 contains 17 residues. The germline CDR1 and CDR2 sequences are LNHNV and YYDKDF (reference sequence). V dropped 1 base and J dropped 5; count of bases not matched to a gene: 13. In DNA form, the CDR3 reads TGTGCCACCAGCAGAGTGAGGGGTAGCGGGGCTCTACACGAGCAGTACTTC. Translating it yields CATSRVRGSGALHEQYF. The full variable domain, in which reference TRBV15 and TRBJ2-7 provide the parts outside the CDR3, is DAMVIQNPRYQVTQFGKPVTLSCSQTLNHNVMYWYQQKSSQAPKLLFHYYDKDFNNEADTPDNFQSRRPNTSFCFLDIRSPGLGDTAMYLCATSRVRGSGALHEQYFGPGTRLTVT.

This clone was seen a few times. V and J are TRBV4-1 and TRBJ2-7; 10 bases are a match to TRBD1. CDR3 length: 14 residues. Germline-derived CDR1 and CDR2 are MGHRA and YSYEKL. Trimming cost V 5 bases and J 5 bases; bases outside gene matches: 6. The CDR3 sequence is CASSNQDRGDEQYF. CDR3 bases: TGCGCCAGCAGCAACCAGGACAGGGGGGACGAGCAGTACTTC.

This chain joins TRBV10-2 and TRBJ2-7; TRBD1 might be the D (5 bases). Per germline, CDR1 WSHSY and CDR2 SAAADI. The CDR3 is 15 amino acids. Trimming stripped 8 bases from V and 3 bases from J, with 20 bases between. DNA for the CDR3: TGCGCCAGCCGCTCCGCCCCTCAGGGATACTACGAGCAGTACTTC. Translated, it gives CASRSAPQGYYEQYF.

This sequence joins TRBV30 and TRBJ1-3; no definite D call. The V gene lost 5 bases and the J gene lost 9 bases, with 11 bases spanning the gap. The V gene's germline CDR1 is GTSNPN and CDR2 SVGIG (reference sequence). The CDR3 has 11 residues. The CDR3 region is CAWDGGGTIYF. CDR3 bases: TGTGCCTGGGACGGAGGCGGCACCATATATTTT.

This clone was seen a handful of times. The V gene is TRBV7-9, the J gene TRBJ1-2; 7 bases are shared with TRBD1. Germline CDR1 SEHNR, CDR2 FQNEAQ (reference sequence). This CDR3 has 16 amino acids. V dropped 6 bases and J dropped 4; count of bases not matched to a gene: 14. CDR3: CASRVLTGELPYGYTF. The DNA for the CDR3 is TGTGCCAGCAGGGTACTTACAGGGGAACTCCCCTATGGCTACACCTTC.

The rearrangement links TRBV5-4 to TRBJ2-2; 8 nucleotides align to TRBD2. From germline, CDR1 is SGHNT and CDR2 YYREEE (reference sequence). The CDR3 contains 19 residues. V dropped 0 bases and J dropped 4; count of bases not matched to a gene: 14. The CDR3 bases are TGTGCCAGCAGCTTGGCCGTCGGGGGGGGTCTCTATACCACCGGGGAGCTGTTTTTT. Amino acids: CASSLAVGGGLYTTGELFF. The full variable domain, with the rest looked up from reference TRBV5-4 and TRBJ2-2, is ETGVTQSPTHLIKTRGQQVTLRCSSQSGHNTVSWYQQALGQGPQFIFQYYREEENGRGNFPPRFSGLQFPNYSSELNVNALELDDSALYLCASSLAVGGGLYTTGELFFGEGSRLTVL.

The chain links TRBV6-5 to TRBJ2-7; 7 bases are shared with TRBD1. This CDR3 contains 15 residues. The germline CDR1 and CDR2 sequences are MNHEY and SVGAGI. The V gene end was trimmed by 5 bases and the J gene end by 3 bases; junction bases not matched to a gene: 10. CDR3 coding DNA: TGTGCCAGCAGTCCTAACCGGGACAGCAACTACGAGCAGTACTTC. This translates into CASSPNRDSNYEQYF.